These T cell receptor beta chains were read from a single sample in a study of OX40 agonist ivuxolimab in advanced cancers. TCRdb keeps only in-frame clones here, not all; method: immunoSEQ multiplex PCR. The data show about 35,000 clones, around 90% seen once. The source material was CD4+ or CD8+ T cells sorted from blood, sampled in a trial of the OX40 agonist ivuxolimab. The receptors shown here come from an adult with an advanced solid tumor such as melanoma, head and neck, liver or kidney cancer. Both conserved end residues are trimmed from each CDR3. The D gene is left open where the match is weak.

D gene: -; V gene: TRBV6-6; CDR3 protein: ASLSGDWSAEAF
D gene: -; V gene: TRBV10-1; CDR3 protein: ASSDSQVTDTQY
D gene: TRBD2; V gene: TRBV14; CDR3 protein: ASSQVSGGSWETQY
D gene: -; V gene: TRBV5-4; CDR3 protein: ASSLTGTRNEQF
D gene: -; V gene: TRBV7-9; CDR3 protein: ASSPRVTDEKLF
D gene: TRBD1; V gene: TRBV2; CDR3 protein: ASSVQGSPDTQY
D gene: -; V gene: TRBV2; CDR3 protein: ASSEGIAKNIQY
D gene: -; V gene: TRBV6-1; CDR3 protein: ASSEANPVTEQF
D gene: TRBD1; V gene: TRBV30; CDR3 protein: AWSLTGDDSPLH
D gene: -; V gene: TRBV30; CDR3 protein: AWTGEDSPLH
D gene: -; V gene: TRBV18; CDR3 protein: ASSPLARQLSSNQPQH
D gene: -; V gene: TRBV28; CDR3 protein: ASTINPRQPQH
D gene: -; V gene: TRBV21-1; CDR3 protein: ASSKVGEETQY
D gene: -; V gene: TRBV2; CDR3 protein: ASRPEQRWSYEQY
D gene: -; V gene: TRBV21-1; CDR3 protein: ASRRGAGLGTLSTHCHEQY
D gene: TRBD1; V gene: TRBV28; CDR3 protein: ASSPSGGLSYEQF
D gene: TRBD1; V gene: TRBV28; CDR3 protein: ASSQPGTGGLSEQF
D gene: TRBD1; V gene: TRBV5-4; CDR3 protein: ASSRDRGETQY
D gene: -; V gene: TRBV28; CDR3 protein: ASYDGSYSGNTIY
D gene: -; V gene: TRBV7-9; CDR3 protein: ASSYDRNNEQF
D gene: -; V gene: TRBV7-8; CDR3 protein: ASSFGGTDQPQH
D gene: TRBD1; V gene: TRBV18; CDR3 protein: ASSQTRDSYNEQF
D gene: -; V gene: TRBV7-2; CDR3 protein: ASSPTTELFYGYT
D gene: -; V gene: TRBV5-1; CDR3 protein: ASSLQGTDTQY
D gene: -; V gene: TRBV2; CDR3 protein: ASSELDGNYGYT
D gene: -; V gene: TRBV7-9; CDR3 protein: ASSRSAQETQY
D gene: -; V gene: TRBV7-9; CDR3 protein: ASSTGSNTGELF
D gene: -; V gene: TRBV2; CDR3 protein: ASSENGGRHDEQF
D gene: TRBD2; V gene: TRBV4-1; CDR3 protein: ASSQPGGATGELF
D gene: -; V gene: TRBV6-5; CDR3 protein: ASSYSFSGNQPQH
D gene: -; V gene: TRBV7-8; CDR3 protein: ASSLDRVGNTIY
D gene: TRBD2; V gene: TRBV2; CDR3 protein: ASSEGRGLAGGMTYEQY
D gene: TRBD1; V gene: TRBV27; CDR3 protein: ASSQLTTGQINSPLH
D gene: -; V gene: TRBV6-5; CDR3 protein: ASSPPGLYGYT
D gene: TRBD1; V gene: TRBV27; CDR3 protein: ASRRDRGRGEAF
D gene: -; V gene: TRBV6-5; CDR3 protein: ASSYSTGTYEQY
D gene: -; V gene: TRBV29-1; CDR3 protein: SDWGGLLSIQQY
D gene: -; V gene: TRBV6-6; CDR3 protein: ASSDAREQF
D gene: -; V gene: TRBV28; CDR3 protein: ASSQRTDTQY
D gene: -; V gene: TRBV4-1; CDR3 protein: ASSQDQEALMNTEAF
D gene: TRBD2; V gene: TRBV28; CDR3 protein: ASSLAGGLYNEQF
D gene: -; V gene: TRBV7-3; CDR3 protein: ASSPGGLTGELF
D gene: -; V gene: TRBV2; CDR3 protein: ASSTQGFDYEQY
D gene: TRBD2; V gene: TRBV7-6; CDR3 protein: ASSLQSFGGGGRETQY
D gene: -; V gene: TRBV5-1; CDR3 protein: ASSLSADTQY
D gene: TRBD1; V gene: TRBV19; CDR3 protein: ASTGVRNQPQH
D gene: TRBD2; V gene: TRBV4-1; CDR3 protein: ASSQDGIAGEETQY
D gene: -; V gene: TRBV2; CDR3 protein: ASSRDRDTEAF
D gene: -; V gene: TRBV27; CDR3 protein: ASRGAGVFYEQY
D gene: -; V gene: TRBV2; CDR3 protein: ASRVQETQY
D gene: TRBD2; V gene: TRBV11-2; CDR3 protein: ASSLDSGRTDTQY
D gene: -; V gene: TRBV25-1; CDR3 protein: ASSEYKESNVLT